The 14 T cell receptor beta chains below come from one sample, sequenced in a study of T-cell reconstitution after alpha-beta-depleted transplantation in children. As it was prepared, the TCRbeta library received unique molecular identifiers. TCRdb reanalysed the PCR reads using MiXCR and keeps one entry per CDR3 protein. Of under 250,000 distinct CDR3 sequences in the sample, around 25% are singletons; the top ten hold more than 4.5%. This specimen was PBMCs, mostly from graft donor cells, taken 360 days after TCRalphabeta/CD19-depleted stem cell transplant. These receptors were collected from a female patient aged 2 to 10 who had a stem cell transplant for congenital amegakaryocytic thrombocytopenia, so the T cells may come from the graft donor.

Notes on this clonotype: A much bigger clone sits one base away, suggesting this may be a read error. The chain uses TRBV12-3 or TRBV12-4 and TRBJ2-1; no reliable D call. The CDR3 consists of 15 residues. The CDR3 DNA reads TGTGCCAGCAGTTTACCGGCATACTCCTACAATGGGCAGTTCTTC. Translation: CASSLPAYSYNGQFF.

This clonotype has ten or more counts. J is TRBJ1-5 and V is TRBV6-1; D is undetermined. Germline CDR1 and CDR2: MNHNS and SASEGT. This CDR3 spans 13 amino acids. Trimming took 2 bases from V and 6 from J, leaving 8 bases between them. CDR3 DNA sequence: TGTGCCAGCAGTGAACAAGGTCCTCAGCCCCAGCATTTT. It codes for CASSEQGPQPQHF.

This clonotype was observed a handful of times. The chain joins TRBV10-3 to TRBJ2-3, with no clear D. In germline, CDR1 is ENHRY, CDR2 SYGVKD. CDR3 length: 12 residues. Trimming took off 4 bases at V and 1 base at J, with 3 bases between the two ends. CDR3 protein: CAISGGTDTQYF. The CDR3 nucleotides read TGTGCCATCAGTGGGGGCACAGATACGCAGTATTTT.

This clonotype was picked up a small number of times. The chain has TRBV20-1 and TRBJ1-4; D call uncertain. CDR1 and CDR2 from the germline V gene are DFQATT and SNEGSKA (reference sequence). V gave up 6 bases and J gave up 5 bases, with 13 bases separating them. The CDR3 spans 13 residues. CDR3 in DNA: TGCAGTGCAAGACCGCCTCTGAATGAAAAACTGTTTTTT. Its protein is CSARPPLNEKLFF.

This clonotype has ten or more counts. This chain links TRBV20-1 with TRBJ2-7, with a weak D call TRBD1 (6 bases). CDR1 and CDR2 from the germline V gene are DFQATT and SNEGSKA (reference sequence). The CDR3 spans 14 residues. Trimming shortened V by 4 bases and J by 0 bases, and 13 bases separated the two germline ends. The CDR3 sequence is CSAKRDTDSYEQYF. CDR3 DNA sequence: TGCAGTGCTAAACGGGACACCGACTCCTACGAGCAGTACTTC.

In its sample, this clonotype was seen a few times. The chain employs TRBV20-1 and TRBJ2-7; the D gene is possibly TRBD2 (5 bases). Germline CDR1 reads DFQATT; CDR2 reads SNEGSKA (reference sequence). This CDR3 has 11 residues. Trimming pared 3 bases from V and 7 bases from J, leaving 10 bases between. The CDR3 nucleotides read TGCAGTGCTAGTTTCCCGGGAGAGCAGTACTTC. It specifies CSASFPGEQYF.

The chain recombines TRBV20-1 with TRBJ1-1; D ambiguous. This CDR3 spans 11 amino acids. V lost 0 bases and J 5 bases, leaving 4 bases between the germline ends. From germline, CDR1 is DFQATT and CDR2 SNEGSKA (reference sequence). The DNA for the CDR3 is TGCAGTGCTAGAGAAAGAACTGAAGCTTTCTTT. This encodes CSARERTEAFF.

This clonotype was counted only a few times. V gene TRBV7-8 combines with J gene TRBJ2-2; 9 bases match TRBD1. V shed 4 bases, J shed 5 bases, and the junction held 11 bases outside the gene matches. The CDR3 loop spans 17 amino acids. Germline V CDR1 and CDR2: SGHVS, FQNEAQ. The CDR3 DNA is TGTGCCAGCAGCTGGACAGGACAGGGGATTTATACCGGGGAGCTGTTTTTT. It codes for CASSWTGQGIYTGELFF.

This rearrangement joins TRBV4-2 to TRBJ2-5, with 12 nucleotides matching TRBD2. Losses at the gene ends were 1 base for V and 0 bases for J; bases not matched to a gene: 6. This CDR3 has 18 residues. Germline CDR1 reads LGHNA; CDR2 reads YNFKEQ. This chain's CDR3 is CASSQVTSGGLNQETQYF. In DNA, the CDR3 is TGTGCCAGCAGCCAAGTCACTAGCGGGGGGCTAAACCAAGAGACCCAGTACTTC.

The chain has TRBV6-1 and TRBJ1-5; 9 bases are shared with TRBD1. The germline V gene encodes CDR1 MNHNS and CDR2 SASEGT. The CDR3 has 16 residues. Trimming at V came to 6 bases and at J to 0 bases, leaving 6 bases not matched to a gene. CDR3 residues: CASRDRGGISNQPQHF. CDR3 coding DNA: TGTGCCAGCAGAGACAGGGGGGGCATTAGCAATCAGCCCCAGCATTTT.

This clonotype was picked up a small number of times. The V and J genes are TRBV7-2 and TRBJ2-7; no firm D call. CDR3 length: 14 residues. CDR1 is SGHTA and CDR2 is FQGNSA in the germline V gene. V lost 2 bases, J lost 6 bases, and 14 bases lay in between. CDR3 in amino acids: CASSLRQRATEQYF. The DNA of the CDR3 is TGTGCCAGCAGCTTAAGACAACGAGCTACCGAGCAGTACTTC.

This clonotype was detected a few times. This chain connects TRBV20-1 to TRBJ2-1; D might be TRBD2 (7 bases). V gave up 8 bases and J gave up 9 bases, with 20 bases separating them. The germline V gene encodes CDR1 DFQATT and CDR2 SNEGSKA (reference sequence). This CDR3 region has 13 residues. This CDR3 is CSSGEGGPFEQFF. The DNA for the CDR3 is TGCAGTTCTGGGGAGGGGGGGCCCTTTGAGCAGTTCTTC.

This clonotype came up many times. The chain couples TRBV29-1 to TRBJ2-7, with 11 bases matching TRBD1. Germline V lookup: CDR1 SQVTM, CDR2 ANQGSEA. With V trimmed by 4 bases and J by 0 bases, 11 bases remained unmatched. The CDR3 runs to 17 residues. The CDR3, as DNA: TGCAGCGTTGGAGGGACAGGGGGACTCTCTAGCTCCTACGAGCAGTACTTC. It codes for CSVGGTGGLSSSYEQYF.

This clonotype showed up many times. The chain recombines TRBV12-3 or TRBV12-4 with TRBJ1-4, with D hard to call. CDR3 length: 15 amino acids. V was trimmed by 5 bases and J by 8 bases, leaving 18 bases between them. The CDR3 DNA is TGTGCCAGCAGTCCAAGATGGACCCGTAGGGAAAAACTGTTTTTT. Amino acid sequence: CASSPRWTRREKLFF.